Listed below are T cell receptor beta chains from one sample, sequenced in a study of technical replicates of blood from a few donors. The table came from immunoSEQ multiplex PCR; TCRdb's copy has only in-frame clones and leaves some out. The sample lists about 100,000 clones; approximately 96% were seen once. Sequencing used T cells isolated from PBMCs. All receptors come from a human donor in good health. CDR3s include the opening cysteine and the closing phenylalanine or tryptophan. The D gene is left open where the match is weak.

CASSAIQDSYNEQFF | . | TRBV19
CASSVARGSYEQYF | . | TRBV9
CASGPIYGQGHTIYF | TRBD1 | TRBV12-5
CASSQVGQGVEAFF | TRBD1 | TRBV4-2
CASSFGPQENQPQHF | . | TRBV7-2
CASSSGGGAGELFF | TRBD2 | TRBV28
CASSEFGGIQETQYF | . | TRBV2
CAWSLPGTSGGVNTQYF | TRBD2 | TRBV30
CASSNLPGQIYNEQFF | TRBD1 | TRBV2
CASSRLAVYNEQFF | TRBD2 | TRBV28
CASSFGTDNTEAFF | TRBD1 | TRBV28
CASSVSGGAADTQYF | TRBD2 | TRBV7-9
CASSFSLNQPQHF | . | TRBV6-5
CASSYNIAGGDQSTDTQYF | TRBD2 | TRBV27
CASSQTRGTNEKLFF | . | TRBV9